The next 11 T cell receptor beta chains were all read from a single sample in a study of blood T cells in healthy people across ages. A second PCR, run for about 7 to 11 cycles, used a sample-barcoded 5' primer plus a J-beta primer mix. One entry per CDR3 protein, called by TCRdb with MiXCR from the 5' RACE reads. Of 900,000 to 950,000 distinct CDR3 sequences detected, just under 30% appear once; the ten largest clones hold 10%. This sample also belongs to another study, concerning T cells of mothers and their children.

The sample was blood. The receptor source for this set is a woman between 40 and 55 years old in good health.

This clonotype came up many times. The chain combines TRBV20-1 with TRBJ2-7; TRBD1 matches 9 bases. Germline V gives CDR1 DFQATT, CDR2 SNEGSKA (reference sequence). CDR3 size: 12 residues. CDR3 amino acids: CRGQGHPYEQYF. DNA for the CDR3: TGCAGGGGACAGGGACACCCCTACGAGCAGTACTTC.

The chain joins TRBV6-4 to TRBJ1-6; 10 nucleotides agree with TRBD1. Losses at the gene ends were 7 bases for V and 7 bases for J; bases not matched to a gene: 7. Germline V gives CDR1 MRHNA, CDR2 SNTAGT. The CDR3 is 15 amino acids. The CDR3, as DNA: TGTGCCAGCACCGCGACAGGGGGCGGGAATTCACCCCTCCACTTT. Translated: CASTATGGGNSPLHF.

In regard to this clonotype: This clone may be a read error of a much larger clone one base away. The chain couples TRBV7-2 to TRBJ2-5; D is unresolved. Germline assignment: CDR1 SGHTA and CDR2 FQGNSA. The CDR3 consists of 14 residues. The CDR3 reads CACSSWRGWETQYF. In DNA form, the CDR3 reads TGTGCCTGCAGCTCCTGGCGTGGGTGGGAGACCCAGTACTTC. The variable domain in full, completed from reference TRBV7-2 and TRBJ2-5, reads GAGVSQSPSNKVTEKGKDVELRCDPISGHTALYWYRQSLGQGLEFLIYFQGNSAPDKSGLPSDRFSAERTGGSVSTLTIQRTQQEDSAVYLCACSSWRGWETQYFGPGTRLLVL.

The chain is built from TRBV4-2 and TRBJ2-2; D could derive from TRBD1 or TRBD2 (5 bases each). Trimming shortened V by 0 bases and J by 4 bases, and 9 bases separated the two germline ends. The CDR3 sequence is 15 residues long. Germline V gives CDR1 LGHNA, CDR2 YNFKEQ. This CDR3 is CASSQDPGSTGELFF. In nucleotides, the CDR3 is TGTGCCAGCAGCCAAGATCCAGGGAGCACCGGGGAGCTGTTTTTT.

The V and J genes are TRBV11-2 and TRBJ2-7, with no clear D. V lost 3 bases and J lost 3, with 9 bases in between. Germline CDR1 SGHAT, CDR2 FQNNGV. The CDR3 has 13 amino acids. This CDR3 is CASSFALVYEQYF. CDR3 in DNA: TGTGCCAGCAGCTTTGCACTTGTCTACGAGCAGTACTTC.

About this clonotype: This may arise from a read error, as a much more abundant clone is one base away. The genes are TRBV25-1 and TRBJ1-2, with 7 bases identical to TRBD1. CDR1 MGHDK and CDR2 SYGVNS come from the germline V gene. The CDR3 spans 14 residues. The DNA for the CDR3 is TGTGCCACCAGTGATGGCAGGGGGTACTATGGCTACACCTTC. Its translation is CATSDGRGYYGYTF.

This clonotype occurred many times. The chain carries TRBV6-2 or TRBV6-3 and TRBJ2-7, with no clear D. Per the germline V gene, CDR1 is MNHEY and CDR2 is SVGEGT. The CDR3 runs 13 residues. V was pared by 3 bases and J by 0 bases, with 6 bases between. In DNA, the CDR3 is TGTGCCAGCAGTTATATGATCTCCTACGAGCAGTACTTC. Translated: CASSYMISYEQYF.

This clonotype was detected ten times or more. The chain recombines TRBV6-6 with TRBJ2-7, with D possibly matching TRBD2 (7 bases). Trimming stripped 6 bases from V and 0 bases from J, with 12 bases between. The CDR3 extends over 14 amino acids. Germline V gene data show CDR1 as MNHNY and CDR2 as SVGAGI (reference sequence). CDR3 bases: TGTGCCAGCAGCCCCCGGGGGGCCTCCTACGAGCAGTACTTC. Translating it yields CASSPRGASYEQYF.

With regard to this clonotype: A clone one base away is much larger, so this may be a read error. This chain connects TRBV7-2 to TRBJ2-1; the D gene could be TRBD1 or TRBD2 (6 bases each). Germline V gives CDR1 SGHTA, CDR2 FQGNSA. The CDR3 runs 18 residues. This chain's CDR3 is CASGLADSLGSSYNEQFF. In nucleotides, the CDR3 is TGTGCCAGCGGCTTAGCGGACAGCCTAGGGAGCTCCTACAATGAGCAGTTCTTC.

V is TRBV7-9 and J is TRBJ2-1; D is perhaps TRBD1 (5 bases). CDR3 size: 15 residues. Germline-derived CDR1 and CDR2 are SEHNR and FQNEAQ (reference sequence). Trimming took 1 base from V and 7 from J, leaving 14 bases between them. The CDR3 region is CASSLEAPRGNEQFF. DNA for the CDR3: TGTGCCAGCAGCTTAGAGGCCCCAAGGGGAAATGAGCAGTTCTTC.

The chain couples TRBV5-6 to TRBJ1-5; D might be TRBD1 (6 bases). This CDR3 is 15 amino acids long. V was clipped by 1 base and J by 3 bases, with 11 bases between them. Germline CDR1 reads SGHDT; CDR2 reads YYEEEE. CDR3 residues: CASSLFQGINQPQHF. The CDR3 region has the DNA TGTGCCAGCAGCTTGTTTCAGGGGATCAATCAGCCCCAGCATTTT.